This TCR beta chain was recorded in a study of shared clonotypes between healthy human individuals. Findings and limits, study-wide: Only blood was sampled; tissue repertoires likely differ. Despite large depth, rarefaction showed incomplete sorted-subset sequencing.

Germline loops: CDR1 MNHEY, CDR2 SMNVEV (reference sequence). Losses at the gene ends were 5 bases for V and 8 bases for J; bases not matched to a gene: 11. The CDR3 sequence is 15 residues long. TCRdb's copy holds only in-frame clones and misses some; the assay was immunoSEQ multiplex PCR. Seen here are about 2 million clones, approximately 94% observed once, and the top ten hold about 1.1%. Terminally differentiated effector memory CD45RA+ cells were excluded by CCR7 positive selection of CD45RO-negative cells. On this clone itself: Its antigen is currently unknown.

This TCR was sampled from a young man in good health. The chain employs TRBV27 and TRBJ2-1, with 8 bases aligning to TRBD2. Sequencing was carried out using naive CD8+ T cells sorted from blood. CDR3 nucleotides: TGTGCCAGCAGTCCCCCAGGCGGGGGGTGGGATGAGCAGTTCTTC. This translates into CASSPPGGGWDEQFF.